This T cell receptor (beta chain) was captured by sequencing in a study of regulatory T cells in long-lasting Graves disease. For TCR beta, libraries came from iRepertoire HTBI primers and Arm-PCR of CDR3 regions. Each CDR3 protein is one row after TCRdb ran MiXCR on the multiplex PCR reads. The sample lists fewer than 550,000 distinct CDR3 sequences, under 25% seen once, with roughly 7.1% in the top ten. V dropped 7 bases and J dropped 5 bases, with 6 bases sitting between them. The germline V gene encodes CDR1 MNHNS and CDR2 SASEGT. The CDR3 covers 11 residues. Specified time point: persistent/refractory GD, antithyroid drugs over 5 years with positive TRAb. PBMC-derived RNA was used for the TCR library.

The rearrangement uses TRBV6-1 and TRBJ2-1, with no clear D. Specimen: peripheral blood mononuclear cells (PBMCs), collected when the disease was refractory, from a patient treated with antithyroid drugs. The origin of this receptor is a female donor with Graves disease. In DNA form, the CDR3 reads TGTGCCAGCAAAAGTGACAATGAGCAGTTCTTC. It codes for CASKSDNEQFF.